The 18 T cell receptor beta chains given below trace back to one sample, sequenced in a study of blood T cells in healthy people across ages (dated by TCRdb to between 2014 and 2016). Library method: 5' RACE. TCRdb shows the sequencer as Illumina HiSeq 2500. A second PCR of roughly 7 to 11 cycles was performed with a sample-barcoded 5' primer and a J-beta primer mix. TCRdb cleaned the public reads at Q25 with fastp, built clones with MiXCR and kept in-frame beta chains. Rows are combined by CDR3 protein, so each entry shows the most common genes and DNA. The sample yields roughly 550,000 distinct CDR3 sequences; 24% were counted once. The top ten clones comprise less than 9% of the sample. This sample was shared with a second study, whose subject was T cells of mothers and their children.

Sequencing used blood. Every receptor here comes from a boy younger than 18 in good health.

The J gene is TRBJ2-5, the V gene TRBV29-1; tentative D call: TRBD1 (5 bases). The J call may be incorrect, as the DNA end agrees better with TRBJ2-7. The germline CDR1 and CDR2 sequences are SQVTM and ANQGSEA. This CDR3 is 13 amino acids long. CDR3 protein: CSVGLGQSYEQYF. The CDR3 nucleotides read TGCAGCGTGGGGCTAGGGCAGTCCTACGAGCAGTACTTC.

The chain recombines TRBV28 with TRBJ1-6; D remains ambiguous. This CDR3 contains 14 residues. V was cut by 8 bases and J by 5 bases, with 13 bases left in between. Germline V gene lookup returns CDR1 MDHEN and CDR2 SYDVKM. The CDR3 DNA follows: TGTGCCAGCCTTAAAGGGCGCCATAATTCACCCCTCCACTTT. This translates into CASLKGRHNSPLHF.

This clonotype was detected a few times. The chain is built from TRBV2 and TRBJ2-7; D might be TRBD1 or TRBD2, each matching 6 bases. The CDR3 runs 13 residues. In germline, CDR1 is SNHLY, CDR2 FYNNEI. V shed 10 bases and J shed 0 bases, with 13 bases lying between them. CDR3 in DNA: TGTGCCAACAAGGGGGGAGACTCCTACGAGCAGTACTTC. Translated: CANKGGDSYEQYF.

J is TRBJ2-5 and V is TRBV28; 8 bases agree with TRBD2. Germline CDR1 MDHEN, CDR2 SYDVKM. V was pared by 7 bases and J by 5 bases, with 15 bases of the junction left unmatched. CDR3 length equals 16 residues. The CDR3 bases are TGTGCCAGCAAGGCGCCGGGACTAGGCAGTTGGGAGACCCAGTACTTC. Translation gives CASKAPGLGSWETQYF.

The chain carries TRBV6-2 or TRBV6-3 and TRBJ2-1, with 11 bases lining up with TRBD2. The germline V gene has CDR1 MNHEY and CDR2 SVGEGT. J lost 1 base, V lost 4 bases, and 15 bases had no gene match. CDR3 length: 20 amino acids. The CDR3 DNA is TGTGCCAGCAGTTCCATAGCGGGAGGGCCATATTACAGGTCCTACAATGAGCAGTTCTTC. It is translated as CASSSIAGGPYYRSYNEQFF.

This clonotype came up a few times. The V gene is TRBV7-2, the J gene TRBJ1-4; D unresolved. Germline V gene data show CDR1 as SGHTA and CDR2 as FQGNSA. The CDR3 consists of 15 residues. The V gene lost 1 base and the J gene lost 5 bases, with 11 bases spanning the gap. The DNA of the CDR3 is TGTGCCAGCAGCTTAGTCAAGGCCCAGAATGAAAAACTGTTTTTT. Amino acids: CASSLVKAQNEKLFF.

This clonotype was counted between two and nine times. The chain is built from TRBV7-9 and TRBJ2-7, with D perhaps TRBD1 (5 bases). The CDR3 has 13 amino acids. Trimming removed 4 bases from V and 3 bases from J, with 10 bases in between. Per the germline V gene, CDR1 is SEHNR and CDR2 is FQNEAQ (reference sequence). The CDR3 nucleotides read TGTGCCAGCAGCTCAGACAGAATCTACGAGCAGTACTTC. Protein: CASSSDRIYEQYF.

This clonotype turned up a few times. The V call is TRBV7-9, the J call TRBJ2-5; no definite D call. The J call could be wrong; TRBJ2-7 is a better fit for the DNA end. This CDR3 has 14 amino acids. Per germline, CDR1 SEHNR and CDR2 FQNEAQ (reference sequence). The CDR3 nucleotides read TGTGCCAGCAGTCTCTCCCTATGGGCCTACGAGCAGTACTTC. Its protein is CASSLSLWAYEQYF.

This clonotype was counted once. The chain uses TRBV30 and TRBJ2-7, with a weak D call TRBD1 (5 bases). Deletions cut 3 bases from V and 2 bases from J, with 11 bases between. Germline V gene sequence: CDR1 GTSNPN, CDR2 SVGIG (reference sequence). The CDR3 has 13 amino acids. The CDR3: CAWSSDKAYEQYF. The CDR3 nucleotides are TGTGCCTGGAGCTCGGACAAGGCCTACGAGCAGTACTTC.

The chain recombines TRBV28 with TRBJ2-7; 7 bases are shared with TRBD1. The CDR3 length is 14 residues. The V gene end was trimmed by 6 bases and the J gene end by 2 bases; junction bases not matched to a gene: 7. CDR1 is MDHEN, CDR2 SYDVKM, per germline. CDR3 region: CASSMNRGPYEQYF. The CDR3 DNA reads TGTGCCAGCAGCATGAACAGGGGCCCCTACGAGCAGTACTTC.

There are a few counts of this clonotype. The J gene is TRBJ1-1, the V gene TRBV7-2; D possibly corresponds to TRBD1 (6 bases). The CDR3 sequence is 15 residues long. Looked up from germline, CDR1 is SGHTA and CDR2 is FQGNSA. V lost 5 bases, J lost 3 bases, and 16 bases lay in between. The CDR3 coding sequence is TGTGCCAGCAGCCTAGTTGGGGGGCGCGACACTGAAGCTTTCTTT. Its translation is CASSLVGGRDTEAFF.

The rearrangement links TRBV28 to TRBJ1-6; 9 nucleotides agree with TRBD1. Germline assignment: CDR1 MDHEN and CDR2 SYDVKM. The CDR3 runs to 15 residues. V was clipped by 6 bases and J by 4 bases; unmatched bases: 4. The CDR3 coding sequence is TGTGCCAGCAGCCCCGGGACAGGGTATAATTCACCCCTCCACTTT. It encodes CASSPGTGYNSPLHF.

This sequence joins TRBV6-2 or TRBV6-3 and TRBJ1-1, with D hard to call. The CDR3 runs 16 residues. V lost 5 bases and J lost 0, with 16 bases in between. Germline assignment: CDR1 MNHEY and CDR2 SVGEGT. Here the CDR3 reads CASSPPGSRMNTEAFF. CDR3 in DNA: TGTGCCAGCAGTCCCCCGGGTAGTAGGATGAACACTGAAGCTTTCTTT.

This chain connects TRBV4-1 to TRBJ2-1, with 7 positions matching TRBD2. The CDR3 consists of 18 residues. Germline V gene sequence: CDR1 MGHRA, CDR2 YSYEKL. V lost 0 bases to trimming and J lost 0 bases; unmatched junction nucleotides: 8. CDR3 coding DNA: TGCGCCAGCAGCCAAGATGGTACGCGGGGGAGCTCCTACAATGAGCAGTTCTTC. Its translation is CASSQDGTRGSSYNEQFF.

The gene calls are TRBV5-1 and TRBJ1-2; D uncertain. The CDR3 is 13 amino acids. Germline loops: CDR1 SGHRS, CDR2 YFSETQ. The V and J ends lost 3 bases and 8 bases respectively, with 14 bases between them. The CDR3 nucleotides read TGCGCCAGCAGCTCTACTGGGGTCCGGGGCTACACCTTC. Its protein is CASSSTGVRGYTF. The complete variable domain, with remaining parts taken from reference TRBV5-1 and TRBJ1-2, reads KAGVTQTPRYLIKTRGQQVTLSCSPISGHRSVSWYQQTPGQGLQFLFEYFSETQRNKGNFPGRFSGRQFSNSRSEMNVSTLELGDSALYLCASSSTGVRGYTFGSGTRLTVV.

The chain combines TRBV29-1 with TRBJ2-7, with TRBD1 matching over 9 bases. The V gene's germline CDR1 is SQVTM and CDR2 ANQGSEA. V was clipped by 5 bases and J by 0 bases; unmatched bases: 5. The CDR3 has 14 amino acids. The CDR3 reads CSVLQGASSYEQYF. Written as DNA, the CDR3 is TGCAGCGTTCTACAGGGGGCTAGCTCCTACGAGCAGTACTTC.

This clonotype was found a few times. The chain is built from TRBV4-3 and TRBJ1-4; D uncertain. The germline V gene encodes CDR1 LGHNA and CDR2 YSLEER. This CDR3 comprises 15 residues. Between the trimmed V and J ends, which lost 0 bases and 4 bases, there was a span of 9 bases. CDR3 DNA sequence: TGCGCCAGCAGCCAAGAGACGGCCTATAATGAAAAACTGTTTTTT. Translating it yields CASSQETAYNEKLFF.

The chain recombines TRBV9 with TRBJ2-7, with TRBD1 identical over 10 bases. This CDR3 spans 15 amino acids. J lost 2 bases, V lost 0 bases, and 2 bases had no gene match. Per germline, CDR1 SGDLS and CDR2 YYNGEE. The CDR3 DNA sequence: TGTGCCAGCAGCGTAGCCGACAGGGGGCCCTACGAGCAGTACTTC. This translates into CASSVADRGPYEQYF.